Included here is one TCR beta chain sequence, with context. Its antigen is undetermined. This CDR3 contains 14 residues. Germline CDR1 and CDR2: SEHNR and FQNEAQ (reference sequence). V dropped 7 bases and J dropped 4 bases, with 13 bases sitting between them. From the reads, TCRdb called clonotypes with MiXCR, one entry per CDR3 protein. The sample yields about 700,000 distinct CDR3 sequences, roughly a third seen once. The source of the sample is a study of T cell repertoires in cytomegalovirus infection. Study-wide context: It was the public TCR beta signatures that indicated both CMV infection and matching HLA type.

The rearrangement links TRBV7-9 to TRBJ2-2; possible D gene TRBD2, 5 bases. This specimen consisted of cultured PBMCs, obtained from culture after CMV antigen stimulation. The origin of this receptor is a human donor in good health (CMV status not recorded). Some clones in this sample may be carry-over from other donors' samples. The CDR3 spells CASTPSSGTGELFF. The CDR3 DNA sequence: TGTGCCAGCACTCCGTCAAGCGGCACCGGGGAGCTGTTTTTT.